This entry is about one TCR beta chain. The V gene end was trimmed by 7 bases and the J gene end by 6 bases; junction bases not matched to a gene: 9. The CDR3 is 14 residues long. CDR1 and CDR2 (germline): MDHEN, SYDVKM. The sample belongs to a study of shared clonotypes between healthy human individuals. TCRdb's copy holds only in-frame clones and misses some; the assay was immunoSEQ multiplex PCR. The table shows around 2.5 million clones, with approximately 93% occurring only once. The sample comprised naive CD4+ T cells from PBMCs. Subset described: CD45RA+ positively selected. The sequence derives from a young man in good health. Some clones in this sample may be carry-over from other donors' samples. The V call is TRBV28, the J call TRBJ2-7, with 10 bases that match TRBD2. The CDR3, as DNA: TGTGCCAGCATTCCGGGACTAGCGAGGGGCGAGCAGTACTTC. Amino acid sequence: CASIPGLARGEQYF.